The 22 T cell receptor beta chains listed next were all sequenced from one sample in a study of T cells in Graves' hyperthyroidism and ophthalmopathy. Authors of the study amplified TCR beta CDR3 regions from RNA transcripts. A first-round RT-PCR of the TCR CDR3 used the HTBI primer set. Via MiXCR, TCRdb re-called the multiplex PCR reads, giving one row per CDR3 protein. The table includes about 680,000 distinct CDR3 sequences, roughly a third detected once. Sequenced input: blood. Receptor source: a woman in her forties with Graves' hyperthyroidism.

The chain joins TRBV7-9 to TRBJ1-2; tentatively, D is TRBD1 (6 bases). V lost 1 base and J lost 6, with 12 bases in between. This CDR3 has 14 amino acids. The germline CDR1 and CDR2 sequences are SEHNR and FQNEAQ (reference sequence). The CDR3 DNA reads TGTGCCAGCAGCTTAGAGATCCAGGGGAATGGCTACACCTTC. This gives the protein CASSLEIQGNGYTF.

The V call is TRBV5-1, the J call TRBJ1-1; D is ambiguous. This CDR3 has 15 amino acids. Trimming took off 4 bases at V and 0 bases at J, with 13 bases between the two ends. Germline CDR1 reads SGHRS; CDR2 reads YFSETQ. The DNA of the CDR3 is TGCGCCAGCAGCCCGAGGGAGCCTATGAACACTGAAGCTTTCTTT. Its protein is CASSPREPMNTEAFF. Drawing the rest from reference TRBV5-1 and TRBJ1-1, the complete variable domain is KAGVTQTPRYLIKTRGQQVTLSCSPISGHRSVSWYQQTPGQGLQFLFEYFSETQRNKGNFPGRFSGRQFSNSRSEMNVSTLELGDSALYLCASSPREPMNTEAFFGQGTRLTVV.

This clonotype was picked up many times. The chain recombines TRBV10-3 with TRBJ2-5; 9 bases agree with TRBD1. The V segment lost 10 bases and the J segment 4 bases; nucleotides outside the gene matches: 7. The CDR3 consists of 13 residues. CDR1 ENHRY and CDR2 SYGVKD come from the germline V gene. The chain's CDR3 is CATVQGAGETQYF. The CDR3 nucleotides are TGTGCCACTGTACAGGGGGCAGGAGAGACCCAGTACTTC.

Concerning this clonotype: A much larger clonotype is one base distant, so this may be a read error. The chain links TRBV6-5 to TRBJ1-1; D not resolved. CDR1 and CDR2 from the germline V gene are MNHEY and SVGAGI. The CDR3 runs to 17 residues. V was clipped by 0 bases and J by 3 bases, with 17 bases between them. Written as DNA, the CDR3 is TGTGCCAGCAGTTACTCGAGTAACCCGACGCTGGACACTGAAGCTTTCTTT. Its translation is CASSYSSNPTLDTEAFF.

This clonotype was seen at least ten times. The CDR3 DNA reads TGTGCCAGTACAGGGATTGTGGCTAACTATGGCTACACCTTC. It is translated as CASTGIVANYGYTF. The V call is TRBV2, the J call TRBJ1-2; a possible D gene is TRBD1 (6 bases). This CDR3 contains 14 residues. The germline V gene encodes CDR1 SNHLY and CDR2 FYNNEI. The germline V and J ends were trimmed by 9 bases and 0 bases, with 14 bases remaining between them.

This clonotype was seen ten or more times. The CDR3 protein is CASSLLAGANTGELFF. The CDR3 nucleotides read TGTGCCAGCAGCTTATTAGCAGGGGCGAACACCGGGGAGCTGTTTTTT. The V call is TRBV7-2, the J call TRBJ2-2; D may be TRBD1 (6 bases). Germline CDR1 SGHTA, CDR2 FQGNSA. The CDR3 length is 16 residues. Deletions cut 2 bases from V and 0 bases from J, with 10 bases between. Filled out from reference TRBV7-2 and TRBJ2-2, the complete variable domain reads GAGVSQSPSNKVTEKGKDVELRCDPISGHTALYWYRQSLGQGLEFLIYFQGNSAPDKSGLPSDRFSAERTGGSVSTLTIQRTQQEDSAVYLCASSLLAGANTGELFFGEGSRLTVL.

This clonotype was counted a few times. The chain recombines TRBV7-9 with TRBJ1-1, with D uncertain. The V and J ends lost 5 bases and 5 bases respectively, with 18 bases between them. The length of the CDR3 is 15 residues. Germline loops: CDR1 SEHNR, CDR2 FQNEAQ (reference sequence). CDR3 nucleotide sequence: TGTGCCAGCAGCCCGGACGGGGTAAGGGCTACTGAAGCTTTCTTT. Its translation: CASSPDGVRATEAFF. The entire variable domain, with the rest obtained from reference TRBV7-9 and TRBJ1-1, is as follows: DTGVSQNPRHKITKRGQNVTFRCDPISEHNRLYWYRQTLGQGPEFLTYFQNEAQLEKSRLLSDRFSAERPKGSFSTLEIQRTEQGDSAMYLCASSPDGVRATEAFFGQGTRLTVV.

Ten or more counts support this clonotype. This chain joins TRBV5-1 and TRBJ1-2; TRBD1 might be the D (6 bases). The CDR3 length is 13 residues. The germline gives CDR1 SGHRS, CDR2 YFSETQ. V lost 0 bases and J lost 8, with 11 bases in between. CDR3 residues: CASSLEARGGYTF. In DNA, the CDR3 is TGCGCCAGCAGCTTGGAAGCCAGGGGAGGCTACACCTTC.

J is TRBJ1-6 and V is TRBV20-1; maybe TRBD1 (5 bases). CDR1 DFQATT and CDR2 SNEGSKA come from the germline V gene (reference sequence). The germline V and J ends were trimmed by 1 base and 7 bases, with 14 bases remaining between them. The CDR3 is made up of 15 amino acids. CDR3 region: CSARVLYQGNSPLHF. The CDR3 bases are TGCAGTGCTAGAGTTTTATATCAGGGAAATTCACCCCTCCACTTT.

The rearrangement joins TRBV7-8 to TRBJ1-6; D unresolved. V lost 5 bases, J lost 6 bases, and 20 bases lay in between. Germline V gives CDR1 SGHVS, CDR2 FQNEAQ. This CDR3 is built from 17 residues. The CDR3 region has the DNA TGTGCCAGCAGCCCTTTAGAGGTGGGCCACAGTAATTCACCCCTCCACTTT. It codes for CASSPLEVGHSNSPLHF. The variable domain in full, with the rest retrieved from reference TRBV7-8 and TRBJ1-6, is GAGVSQSPRYKVAKRGQDVALRCDPISGHVSLFWYQQALGQGPEFLTYFQNEAQLDKSGLPSDRFFAERPEGSVSTLKIQRTQQEDSAVYLCASSPLEVGHSNSPLHFGNGTRLTVT.

The rearrangement links TRBV9 to TRBJ2-7, with D maybe TRBD1 (7 bases). Between the trimmed V and J ends, which lost 7 bases and 0 bases, there was a span of 17 bases. The germline gives CDR1 SGDLS, CDR2 YYNGEE. The CDR3 has 15 amino acids. CDR3 amino acids: CASSFQGGASYEQYF. The CDR3 DNA follows: TGTGCCAGCTCATTTCAGGGGGGAGCCTCCTACGAGCAGTACTTC.

The V and J genes are TRBV7-9 and TRBJ1-5; a possible D gene is TRBD1 (5 bases). Trimming removed 2 bases at V and 9 bases at J, with 11 bases between. This CDR3 region has 13 residues. CDR1 is SEHNR and CDR2 is FQNEAQ in the germline V gene (reference sequence). The CDR3 sequence: CASSLQGEWPQHF. The CDR3 region has the DNA TGTGCCAGCAGCTTACAGGGTGAATGGCCCCAGCATTTT.

This chain uses TRBV11-1 with TRBJ1-1, with D tentatively TRBD1 (6 bases). Germline CDR1 SGHAT, CDR2 FQDESV (reference sequence). Trimming removed 5 bases from V and 2 bases from J, with 18 bases in between. This CDR3 contains 16 residues. In nucleotides, the CDR3 is TGTGCCAGCAGCAGTGGGGACGTGACAGGAAACACTGAAGCTTTCTTT. It specifies CASSSGDVTGNTEAFF.

This sequence joins TRBV7-2 and TRBJ2-7; no reliable D call. The V gene lost 2 bases and the J gene lost 1 base, with 18 bases spanning the gap. This CDR3 region has 17 residues. In germline, CDR1 is SGHTA, CDR2 FQGNSA. CDR3 protein: CASSLRGLAVQSYEQYF. CDR3 DNA sequence: TGTGCCAGCAGCTTACGTGGATTGGCAGTTCAATCCTACGAGCAGTACTTC.

This clonotype occurred many times. V is TRBV6-5 and J is TRBJ1-2, with a weak D call TRBD1 (5 bases). V shed 6 bases and J shed 4 bases, with 15 bases lying between them. CDR1 is MNHEY, CDR2 SVGAGI, per germline. The CDR3 loop spans 14 amino acids. The CDR3 sequence: CASRSVGGSYGYTF. The CDR3, as DNA: TGTGCCAGCAGATCGGTCGGGGGATCCTATGGCTACACCTTC.

The chain is built from TRBV20-1 and TRBJ1-1; TRBD1 matches 10 bases. This CDR3 comprises 14 residues. Germline lookup yields CDR1 DFQATT and CDR2 SNEGSKA (reference sequence). V trimming: 1 base; J trimming: 6 bases; junction bases outside the gene matches: 5. The CDR3 DNA reads as TGCAGTGCTAGAGCGGGACAGGGGTTCTCTGAAGCTTTCTTT. It is translated as CSARAGQGFSEAFF.

At least ten counts were recorded for this clonotype. The CDR3 protein is CASSPTDRKETQYF. In DNA, the CDR3 is TGTGCCAGCAGCCCAACGGACAGGAAAGAGACCCAGTACTTC. The genes are TRBV7-8 and TRBJ2-5; TRBD1 matches 7 bases. Germline loops: CDR1 SGHVS, CDR2 FQNEAQ. The CDR3 consists of 14 residues. Trimming took 5 bases from V and 3 from J; bases not matched to a gene: 6.

The chain couples TRBV7-9 to TRBJ1-4; 7 bases fit TRBD1. The CDR3 consists of 17 residues. CDR1 and CDR2 (germline): SEHNR, FQNEAQ (reference sequence). Trimming removed 6 bases from V and 2 bases from J; junction bases left unmatched: 12. DNA for the CDR3: TGTGCCAGCAGTGAAGAGGAGGGGGCTGGCACTAATGAAAAACTGTTTTTT. Protein product: CASSEEEGAGTNEKLFF.

The table lists this clonotype with a few counts. The rearrangement uses TRBV29-1 and TRBJ2-6; D call uncertain. V was cut by 3 bases and J by 4 bases, with 4 bases left in between. The CDR3 spans 12 residues. Germline assignment: CDR1 SQVTM and CDR2 ANQGSEA. CDR3 in amino acids: CSVETGANVLTF. CDR3 bases: TGCAGCGTTGAGACCGGGGCCAACGTCCTGACTTTC. The whole variable domain, remainder taken from reference TRBV29-1 and TRBJ2-6, is SAVISQKPSRDICQRGTSLTIQCQVDSQVTMMFWYRQQPGQSLTLIATANQGSEATYESGFVIDKFPISRPNLTFSTLTVSNMSPEDSSIYLCSVETGANVLTFGAGSRLTVL.

The chain has TRBV15 and TRBJ1-5, with D hard to call. Germline V CDR1 and CDR2: LNHNV, YYDKDF (reference sequence). Trimming cost V 4 bases and J 11 bases, with 9 bases left between them. This CDR3 region has 11 residues. The CDR3 DNA reads as TGTGCCACCAGCATGGGAGAGACCCAGCATTTT. It encodes CATSMGETQHF. Based on the CDR3 plus reference TRBV15 and TRBJ1-5, the full variable domain is DAMVIQNPRYQVTQFGKPVTLSCSQTLNHNVMYWYQQKSSQAPKLLFHYYDKDFNNEADTPDNFQSRRPNTSFCFLDIRSPGLGDTAMYLCATSMGETQHFGDGTRLSIL.

The table lists this clonotype with many counts. The rearrangement links TRBV7-3 to TRBJ1-5; D is perhaps TRBD1 (5 bases). V lost 1 base and J 5 bases, leaving 12 bases between the germline ends. This CDR3 spans 15 amino acids. Germline-derived CDR1 and CDR2 are SGHTA and FQGTGA. The CDR3 sequence is CASSLRGGDDQPQHF. The DNA for the CDR3 is TGTGCCAGCAGCTTAAGGGGCGGGGACGATCAGCCCCAGCATTTT.

As regards this clonotype: Germline and junction disagree at one end, which may indicate a read error. The J gene is TRBJ2-2, the V gene TRBV4-3, with D tentatively TRBD2 (5 bases). From germline, CDR1 is LGHNA and CDR2 YSLEER. The CDR3 contains 18 residues. The CDR3 here is CASSQATRGLLDTGELFF. The CDR3 nucleotides are TGCGCCAGCAGCCAGGCGACCCGAGGACTCTTAGACACTGGGGAGCTGTTTTTT.